This TCR beta chain was retrieved from a study of blood T cell repertoires in COVID-19. About the study: The study drew acute and convalescent COVID-19 samples from the United States, Italy and Spain. Sample material is recorded as cDNA or gDNA derived from T cells, B-cell-depleted T cells, or PBMCs.

Individuals aged about 18 to 90 years were recruited from 24 US areas. Participants' own reports of clinical history determined their cohort assignment. The J segment lost 2 bases and the V segment lost 1 base, leaving 4 bases of the junction unmatched. The CDR3 is 15 residues long. CDR1 and CDR2 (germline): LNHNV, YYDKDF (reference sequence). Profiled with immunoSEQ multiplex PCR; TCRdb holds only in-frame clones, not every one. The repertoire includes hundreds of thousands of clones, about nine tenths of them detected once, and about 6.9% sits in the top ten. Sequenced sample: PBMCs or T cells enriched from blood (not recorded which). This sequence joins TRBV15 and TRBJ1-2; 7 nucleotides agree with TRBD1. The source of this sequence is a woman aged 25 to 39 with acute COVID-19. This CDR3 is CATSRGKQGNYGYTF. In DNA, the CDR3 is TGTGCCACCAGCAGAGGTAAACAGGGGAACTATGGCTACACCTTC. The full variable domain, completed using reference TRBV15 and TRBJ1-2, is DAMVIQNPRYQVTQFGKPVTLSCSQTLNHNVMYWYQQKSSQAPKLLFHYYDKDFNNEADTPDNFQSRRPNTSFCFLDIRSPGLGDTAMYLCATSRGKQGNYGYTFGSGTRLTVV.